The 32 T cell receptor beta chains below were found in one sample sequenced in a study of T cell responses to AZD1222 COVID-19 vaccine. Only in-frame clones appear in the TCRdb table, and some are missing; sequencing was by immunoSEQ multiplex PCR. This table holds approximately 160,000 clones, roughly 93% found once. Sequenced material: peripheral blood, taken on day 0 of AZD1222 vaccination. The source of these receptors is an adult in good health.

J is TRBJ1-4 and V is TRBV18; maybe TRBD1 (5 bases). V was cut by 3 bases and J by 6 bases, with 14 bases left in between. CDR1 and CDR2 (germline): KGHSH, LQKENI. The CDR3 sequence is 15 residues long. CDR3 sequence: CASSPSQGRDEKLFF. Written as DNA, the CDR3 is TGTGCCAGCTCACCGTCCCAGGGCAGGGATGAAAAACTGTTTTTT.

Here the CDR3 reads CASSLRGAGDTQYF. In nucleotides, the CDR3 is TGTGCCAGCAGCTTACGGGGGGCGGGAGATACGCAGTATTTT. The V gene is TRBV11-2, the J gene TRBJ2-3; tentatively, D is TRBD2 (7 bases). V shed 2 bases and J shed 5 bases, with 11 bases lying between them. CDR3 length: 14 residues. CDR1 SGHAT and CDR2 FQNNGV come from the germline V gene. Complete variable domain (other parts from reference TRBV11-2 and TRBJ2-3): EAGVAQSPRYKIIEKRQSVAFWCNPISGHATLYWYQQILGQGPKLLIQFQNNGVVDDSQLPKDRFSAERLKGVDSTLKIQPAKLEDSAVYLCASSLRGAGDTQYFGPGTRLTVL.

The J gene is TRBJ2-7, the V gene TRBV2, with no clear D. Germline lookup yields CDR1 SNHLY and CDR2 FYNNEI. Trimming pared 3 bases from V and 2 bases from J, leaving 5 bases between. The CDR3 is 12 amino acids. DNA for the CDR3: TGTGCCAGCAGTGACCTTGCCTACGAGCAGTACTTC. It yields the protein CASSDLAYEQYF.

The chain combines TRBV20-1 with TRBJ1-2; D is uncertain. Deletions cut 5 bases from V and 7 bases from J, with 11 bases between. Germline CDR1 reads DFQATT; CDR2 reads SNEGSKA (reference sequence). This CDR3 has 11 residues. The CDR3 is CSAVVGTGYTF. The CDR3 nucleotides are TGCAGTGCTGTGGTGGGAACTGGCTACACCTTC.

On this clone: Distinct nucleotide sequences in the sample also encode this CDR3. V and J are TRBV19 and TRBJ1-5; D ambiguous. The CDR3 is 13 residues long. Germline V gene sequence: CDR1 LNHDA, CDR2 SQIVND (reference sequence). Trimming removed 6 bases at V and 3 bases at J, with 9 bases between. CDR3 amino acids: CASRGQPNQPQHF. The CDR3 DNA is TGTGCCAGTAGAGGCCAACCCAATCAGCCCCAGCATTTT.

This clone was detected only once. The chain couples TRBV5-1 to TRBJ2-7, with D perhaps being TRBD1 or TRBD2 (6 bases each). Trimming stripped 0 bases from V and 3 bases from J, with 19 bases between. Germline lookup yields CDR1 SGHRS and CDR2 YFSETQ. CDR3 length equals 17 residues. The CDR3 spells CASSLVKRRRGFYEQYF. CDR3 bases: TGCGCCAGCAGCTTGGTAAAACGACGGAGGGGGTTCTACGAGCAGTACTTC.

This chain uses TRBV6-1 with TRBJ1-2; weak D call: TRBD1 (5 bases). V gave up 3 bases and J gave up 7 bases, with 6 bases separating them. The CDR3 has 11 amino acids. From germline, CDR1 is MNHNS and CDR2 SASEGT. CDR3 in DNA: TGTGCCAGCAGTGACAGGGTTGGCTACACCTTC. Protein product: CASSDRVGYTF.

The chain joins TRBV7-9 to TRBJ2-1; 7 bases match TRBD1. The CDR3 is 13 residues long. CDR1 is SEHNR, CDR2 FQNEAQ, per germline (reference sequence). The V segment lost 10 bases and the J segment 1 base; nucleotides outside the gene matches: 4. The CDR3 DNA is TGTGCCACCAGACAGGGTTCCTACAATGAGCAGTTCTTC. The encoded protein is CATRQGSYNEQFF.

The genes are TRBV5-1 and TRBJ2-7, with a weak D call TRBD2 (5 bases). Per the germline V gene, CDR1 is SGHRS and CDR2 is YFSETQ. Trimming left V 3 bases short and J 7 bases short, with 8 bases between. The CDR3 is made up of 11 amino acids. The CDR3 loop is CASSSGIEQYF. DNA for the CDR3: TGCGCCAGCAGCTCGGGAATAGAGCAGTACTTC.

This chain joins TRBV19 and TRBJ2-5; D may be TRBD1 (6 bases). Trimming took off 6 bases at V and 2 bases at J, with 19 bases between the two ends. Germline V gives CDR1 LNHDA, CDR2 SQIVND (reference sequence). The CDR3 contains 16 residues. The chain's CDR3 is CASRSPHRAEQETQYF. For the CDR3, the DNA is TGTGCCAGTAGATCCCCTCACAGGGCCGAACAAGAGACCCAGTACTTC.

CDR3 bases: TGTGCCAGCAGTGACGTCAGGGGAACCTACGAGCAGTACTTC. Its protein product is CASSDVRGTYEQYF. The chain couples TRBV6-1 to TRBJ2-7, with D perhaps matching TRBD1 (6 bases). CDR1 is MNHNS and CDR2 is SASEGT in the germline V gene. The CDR3 has 14 amino acids. V was trimmed by 3 bases and J by 2 bases, leaving 11 bases between them.

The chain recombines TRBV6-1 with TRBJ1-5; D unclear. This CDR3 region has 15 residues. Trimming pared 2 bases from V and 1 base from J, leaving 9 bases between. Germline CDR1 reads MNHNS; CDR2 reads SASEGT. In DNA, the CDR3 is TGTGCCAGCAGTGAACTACGGATAAGCAATCAGCCCCAGCATTTT. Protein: CASSELRISNQPQHF.

The CDR3 region has the DNA TGCGCCAGCAGCTGGGACACCTCCACAGATACGCAGTATTTT. It yields the protein CASSWDTSTDTQYF. V is TRBV5-1 and J is TRBJ2-3; perhaps TRBD1 as D (6 bases). This CDR3 is built from 14 residues. Per germline, CDR1 SGHRS and CDR2 YFSETQ. V was cut by 3 bases and J by 2 bases, with 10 bases left in between.

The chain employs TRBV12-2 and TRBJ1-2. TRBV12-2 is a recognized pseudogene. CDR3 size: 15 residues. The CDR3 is CASRLVEPPNYGYTF. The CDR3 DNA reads TGTGCAAGTCGCTTAGTGGAGCCACCTAACTATGGCTACACCTTC.

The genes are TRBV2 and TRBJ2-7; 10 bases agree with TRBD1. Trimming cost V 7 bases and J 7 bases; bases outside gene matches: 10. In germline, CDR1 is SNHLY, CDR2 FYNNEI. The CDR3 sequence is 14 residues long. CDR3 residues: CASITGTGVREQYF. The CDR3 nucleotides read TGTGCCAGCATTACCGGGACAGGGGTTAGGGAGCAGTACTTC.

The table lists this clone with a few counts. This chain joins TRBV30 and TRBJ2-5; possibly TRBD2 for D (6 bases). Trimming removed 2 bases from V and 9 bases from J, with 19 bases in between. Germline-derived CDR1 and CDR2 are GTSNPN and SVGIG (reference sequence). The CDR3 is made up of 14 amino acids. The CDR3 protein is CAWSLTGTSGAQYF. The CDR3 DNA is TGTGCCTGGAGTTTAACTGGGACCTCGGGAGCCCAGTACTTC.

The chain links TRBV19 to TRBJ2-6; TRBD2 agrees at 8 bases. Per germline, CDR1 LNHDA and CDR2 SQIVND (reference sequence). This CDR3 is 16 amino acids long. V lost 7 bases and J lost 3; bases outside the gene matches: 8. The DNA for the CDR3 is TGTGCCAGTACCCCCTCGGGGGGGCTTGGGGCCAACGTCCTGACTTTC. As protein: CASTPSGGLGANVLTF.

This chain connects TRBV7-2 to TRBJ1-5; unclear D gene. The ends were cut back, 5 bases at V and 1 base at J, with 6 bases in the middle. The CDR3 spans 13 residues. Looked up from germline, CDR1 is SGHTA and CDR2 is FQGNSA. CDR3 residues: CASSRESNQPQHF. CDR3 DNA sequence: TGTGCCAGCAGCAGGGAAAGCAATCAGCCCCAGCATTTT.

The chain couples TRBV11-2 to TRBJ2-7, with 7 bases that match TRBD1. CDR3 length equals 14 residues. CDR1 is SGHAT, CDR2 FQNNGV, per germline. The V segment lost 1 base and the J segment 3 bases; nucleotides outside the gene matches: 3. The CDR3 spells CASSLGTGYYEQYF. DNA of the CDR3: TGTGCCAGCAGCTTAGGGACAGGTTACTACGAGCAGTACTTC. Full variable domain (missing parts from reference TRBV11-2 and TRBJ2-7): EAGVAQSPRYKIIEKRQSVAFWCNPISGHATLYWYQQILGQGPKLLIQFQNNGVVDDSQLPKDRFSAERLKGVDSTLKIQPAKLEDSAVYLCASSLGTGYYEQYFGPGTRLTVT.

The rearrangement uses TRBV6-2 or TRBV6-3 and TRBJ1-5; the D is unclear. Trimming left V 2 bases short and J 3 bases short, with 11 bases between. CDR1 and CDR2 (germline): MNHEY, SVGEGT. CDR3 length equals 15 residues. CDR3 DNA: TGTGCCAGCAGTTACAGGCAGCCCTCCAATCAGCCCCAGCATTTT. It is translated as CASSYRQPSNQPQHF.

In DNA form, the CDR3 reads TGTGCCAGCAGCTCCTCGCGGGACGGAGAGACCCAGTACTTC. Translation: CASSSSRDGETQYF. The chain uses TRBV7-9 and TRBJ2-5; maybe TRBD2 (6 bases). CDR3 length: 14 amino acids. V was pared by 4 bases and J by 4 bases, with 13 bases between. The germline V gene encodes CDR1 SEHNR and CDR2 FQNEAQ (reference sequence).

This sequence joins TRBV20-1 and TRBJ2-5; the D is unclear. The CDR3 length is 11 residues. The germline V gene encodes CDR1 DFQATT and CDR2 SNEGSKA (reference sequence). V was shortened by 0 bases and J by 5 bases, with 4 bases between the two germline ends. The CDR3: CSARDLETQYF. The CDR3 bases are TGCAGTGCTAGAGATCTGGAGACCCAGTACTTC.

In nucleotides, the CDR3 is TGTGCCAGCAGCCAAGACGCCCGGGATTATGGCTACACCTTC. This gives the protein CASSQDARDYGYTF. This chain uses TRBV3-1 (or the pseudogene TRBV3-2) with TRBJ1-2; D is undetermined. Germline CDR1 reads LGHDT; CDR2 reads YNNKEL (reference sequence). The V and J ends lost 0 bases and 5 bases respectively, with 10 bases between them. The CDR3 is 14 amino acids.

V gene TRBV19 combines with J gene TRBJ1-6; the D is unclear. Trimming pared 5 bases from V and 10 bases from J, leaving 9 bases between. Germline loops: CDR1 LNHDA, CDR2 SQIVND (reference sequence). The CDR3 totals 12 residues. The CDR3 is CASSYEGSPLHF. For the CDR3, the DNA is TGTGCCAGTAGTTACGAAGGCTCACCCCTCCACTTT.

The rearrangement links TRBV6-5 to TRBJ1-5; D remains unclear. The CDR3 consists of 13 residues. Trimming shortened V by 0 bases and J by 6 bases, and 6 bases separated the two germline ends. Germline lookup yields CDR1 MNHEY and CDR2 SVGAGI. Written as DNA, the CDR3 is TGTGCCAGCAGTTACTCTGGGGTTCAGCCCCAGCATTTT. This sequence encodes CASSYSGVQPQHF.

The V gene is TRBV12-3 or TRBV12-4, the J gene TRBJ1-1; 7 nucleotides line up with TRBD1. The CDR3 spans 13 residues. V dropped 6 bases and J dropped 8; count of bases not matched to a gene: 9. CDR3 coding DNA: TGTGCCAGCAGGTTCTCAGGGGGACCCGAAGCTTTCTTT. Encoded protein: CASRFSGGPEAFF.

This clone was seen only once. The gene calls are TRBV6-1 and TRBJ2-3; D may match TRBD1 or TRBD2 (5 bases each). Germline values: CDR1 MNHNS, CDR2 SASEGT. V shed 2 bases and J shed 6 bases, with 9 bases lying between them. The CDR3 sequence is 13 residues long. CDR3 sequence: CASSERDGDTQYF. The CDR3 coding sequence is TGTGCCAGCAGTGAAAGGGACGGCGATACGCAGTATTTT.

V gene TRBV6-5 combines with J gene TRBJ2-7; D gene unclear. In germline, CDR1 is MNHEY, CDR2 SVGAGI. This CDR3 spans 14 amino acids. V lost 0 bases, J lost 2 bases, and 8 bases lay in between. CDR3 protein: CASSYSRQTYEQYF. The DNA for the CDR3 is TGTGCCAGCAGTTACTCGAGACAAACCTACGAGCAGTACTTC.

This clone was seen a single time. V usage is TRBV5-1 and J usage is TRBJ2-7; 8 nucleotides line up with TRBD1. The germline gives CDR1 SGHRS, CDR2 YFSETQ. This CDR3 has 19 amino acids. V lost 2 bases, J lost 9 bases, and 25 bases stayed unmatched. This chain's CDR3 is CASSFFRQGAKNNDSGQYF. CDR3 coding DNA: TGCGCCAGCAGCTTTTTCCGGCAGGGGGCGAAGAATAATGATTCTGGGCAGTACTTC.

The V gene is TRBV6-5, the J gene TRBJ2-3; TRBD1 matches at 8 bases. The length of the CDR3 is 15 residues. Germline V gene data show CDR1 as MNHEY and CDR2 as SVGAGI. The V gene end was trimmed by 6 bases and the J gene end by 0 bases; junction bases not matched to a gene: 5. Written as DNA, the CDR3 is TGTGCCAGCAGACCCGGACAGGGAAGCACAGATACGCAGTATTTT. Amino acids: CASRPGQGSTDTQYF.

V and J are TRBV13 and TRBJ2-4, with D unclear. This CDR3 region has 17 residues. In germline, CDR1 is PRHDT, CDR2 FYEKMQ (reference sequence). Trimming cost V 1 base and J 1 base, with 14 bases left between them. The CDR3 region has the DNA TGTGCCAGCAGCTTAGAGAAAGATTCTGCGGCCAAAAACATTCAGTACTTC. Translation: CASSLEKDSAAKNIQYF. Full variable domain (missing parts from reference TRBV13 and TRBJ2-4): AAGVIQSPRHLIKEKRETATLKCYPIPRHDTVYWYQQGPGQDPQFLISFYEKMQSDKGSIPDRFSAQQFSDYHSELNMSSLELGDSALYFCASSLEKDSAAKNIQYFGAGTRLSVL.

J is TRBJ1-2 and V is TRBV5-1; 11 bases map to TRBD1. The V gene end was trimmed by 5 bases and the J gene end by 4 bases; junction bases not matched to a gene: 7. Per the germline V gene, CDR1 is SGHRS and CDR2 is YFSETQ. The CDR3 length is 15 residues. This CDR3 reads CASRPGQGASYGYTF. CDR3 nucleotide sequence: TGCGCCAGCAGACCCGGACAGGGGGCATCCTATGGCTACACCTTC.